The 22 T cell receptor beta chains presented below share a single source sample, sequenced in a study of blood T cell repertoires in COVID-19. Clones were sequenced by immunoSEQ multiplex PCR, and TCRdb holds only the in-frame ones, with some missing. The repertoire has 300,000 to 350,000 clones, about 90% of them found once; the top ten carry approximately 1%. Sample: PBMCs or T cells enriched from blood (not recorded which). The receptor set was obtained from a woman aged 25-40 years who had recovered from COVID-19.

The V call is TRBV2, the J call TRBJ1-6; 7 bases align to TRBD1. CDR1 SNHLY and CDR2 FYNNEI come from the germline V gene. The V segment lost 7 bases and the J segment 7 bases; nucleotides outside the gene matches: 7. This CDR3 spans 14 amino acids. CDR3 sequence (DNA): TGTGCCAGCAAGTACGGGACAGAGAATTCACCCCTCCACTTT. Protein: CASKYGTENSPLHF.

The V gene is TRBV9, the J gene TRBJ2-5; 12 bases agree with TRBD2. Germline CDR1 reads SGDLS; CDR2 reads YYNGEE. J lost 2 bases, V lost 0 bases, and 5 bases had no gene match. This CDR3 has 17 residues. The DNA of the CDR3 is TGTGCCAGCAGCGTAGGCCCTAGCGGGGGGGGTCAAGAGACCCAGTACTTC. This gives the protein CASSVGPSGGGQETQYF.

V gene TRBV2 combines with J gene TRBJ2-2, with D tentatively TRBD2 (5 bases). The CDR3 extends over 15 amino acids. Germline CDR1 SNHLY, CDR2 FYNNEI. Trimming removed 6 bases from V and 3 bases from J, with 14 bases in between. The CDR3 reads CASRPGSADTGELFF. The CDR3, as DNA: TGTGCCAGCAGACCGGGGAGCGCCGACACCGGGGAGCTGTTTTTT.

The CDR3 region is CASRTDRVSGYTF. The CDR3 coding sequence is TGTGCCAGTAGGACGGACAGGGTGTCTGGCTACACCTTC. The gene calls are TRBV19 and TRBJ1-2; TRBD1 aligns across 8 bases. The CDR3 length is 13 residues. The ends lost 6 bases at V and 7 bases at J; junction bases unmatched: 7. CDR1 is LNHDA and CDR2 is SQIVND in the germline V gene (reference sequence).

The genes are TRBV6-1 and TRBJ2-5; 14 bases map to TRBD2. This CDR3 contains 16 residues. Unmatched junction bases numbered 6, after V lost 4 bases and J lost 5 bases. CDR1 and CDR2 (germline): MNHNS, SASEGT. The CDR3 loop reads CASSATSGGAWETQYF. The CDR3 DNA follows: TGTGCCAGCAGTGCGACTAGCGGGGGGGCCTGGGAGACCCAGTACTTC.

The rearrangement joins TRBV10-2 to TRBJ1-4, with 8 bases matching TRBD1. The length of the CDR3 is 16 residues. The trim removed 2 bases at V and 7 bases at J, leaving 9 bases unmatched. CDR1 WSHSY and CDR2 SAAADI come from the germline V gene. CDR3 protein: CASSEPRTGRSEKLFF. The CDR3 region has the DNA TGCGCCAGCAGTGAGCCCCGGACAGGGCGGAGTGAAAAACTGTTTTTT.

The chain couples TRBV15 to TRBJ2-4, with D maybe TRBD1 (5 bases). Trimming removed 0 bases from V and 10 bases from J, with 7 bases in between. There are 12 residues in the CDR3. Germline CDR1 reads LNHNV; CDR2 reads YYDKDF (reference sequence). The CDR3 bases are TGTGCCACCAGCAGAGATAGGGGTATTCAGTACTTC. It encodes CATSRDRGIQYF.

The chain is built from TRBV30 and TRBJ1-2; 10 nucleotides align to TRBD1. The germline V gene encodes CDR1 GTSNPN and CDR2 SVGIG (reference sequence). This CDR3 contains 13 residues. V shed 5 bases, J shed 7 bases, and the junction held 7 bases outside the gene matches. The CDR3 bases are TGTGCCTGGGTTGGGACAGGGGTTTCTGGCTACACCTTC. Translated: CAWVGTGVSGYTF.

This chain connects TRBV6-5 to TRBJ2-7, with 9 bases lining up with TRBD1. The CDR3 loop spans 14 amino acids. J was trimmed by 2 bases and V by 6 bases; bases with no gene match: 5. The germline V gene encodes CDR1 MNHEY and CDR2 SVGAGI. CDR3 in DNA: TGTGCCAGCAGCCTTACAGGGGGCGCCTACGAGCAGTACTTC. Encoded protein: CASSLTGGAYEQYF.

The rearrangement links TRBV5-1 to TRBJ2-2, with a weak D call TRBD1 (7 bases). V was trimmed by 3 bases and J by 5 bases, leaving 8 bases between them. Germline-derived CDR1 and CDR2 are SGHRS and YFSETQ. The length of the CDR3 is 13 residues. The CDR3 loop is CASSSGGTGELFF. The CDR3 DNA reads as TGCGCCAGCAGCTCAGGGGGGACCGGGGAGCTGTTTTTT.

The chain has TRBV30 and TRBJ1-2; D might be TRBD1 (6 bases). The CDR3 is 14 residues long. The V and J ends lost 3 bases and 4 bases respectively, with 15 bases between them. In germline, CDR1 is GTSNPN, CDR2 SVGIG (reference sequence). The chain's CDR3 is CAWSPDRNLYGYTF. The CDR3 coding sequence is TGTGCCTGGAGCCCAGACAGGAACCTCTATGGCTACACCTTC.

The chain is built from TRBV19 and TRBJ1-5; the D is unclear. CDR1 is LNHDA, CDR2 SQIVND, per germline (reference sequence). The CDR3 is 12 amino acids. Trimming took off 10 bases at V and 7 bases at J, with 14 bases between the two ends. DNA of the CDR3: TGTGCCACCGCGGGCGGAAGACAGCCCCAGCATTTT. Translated: CATAGGRQPQHF.

This chain joins TRBV9 and TRBJ2-3; 9 nucleotides agree with TRBD1. V lost 2 bases, J lost 2 bases, and 3 bases stayed unmatched. The CDR3 runs to 15 residues. Germline loops: CDR1 SGDLS, CDR2 YYNGEE. In nucleotides, the CDR3 is TGTGCCAGCAGCGTGTGGACAGGGGACACAGATACGCAGTATTTT. This sequence encodes CASSVWTGDTDTQYF. Drawing the rest from reference TRBV9 and TRBJ2-3, the complete variable domain is DSGVTQTPKHLITATGQRVTLRCSPRSGDLSVYWYQQSLDQGLQFLIQYYNGEERAKGNILERFSAQQFPDLHSELNLSSLELGDSALYFCASSVWTGDTDTQYFGPGTRLTVL.

This clone has more than one count but fewer than ten. This chain joins TRBV7-6 and TRBJ2-7; no clear D gene. Trimming cost V 5 bases and J 1 base, with 9 bases left between them. The germline CDR1 and CDR2 sequences are SGHVS and FNYEAQ. The CDR3 runs 13 residues. CDR3 coding DNA: TGTGCCAGCAGCCCCCAGGTGTCCTACGAGCAGTACTTC. Protein sequence: CASSPQVSYEQYF.

CDR3 loop: CASSYGEGFTIYF. The DNA of the CDR3 is TGTGCCAGCAGCTACGGCGAGGGTTTCACCATATATTTT. The J gene is TRBJ1-3, the V gene TRBV7-2, with no clear D. V shed 4 bases and J shed 9 bases, with 13 bases lying between them. Germline loops: CDR1 SGHTA, CDR2 FQGNSA. The CDR3 covers 13 residues.

This chain links TRBV24-1 with TRBJ1-2; D perhaps matches TRBD1 (6 bases). The CDR3 extends over 14 amino acids. V lost 1 base, J lost 8 bases, and 13 bases lay in between. Germline V gives CDR1 KGHDR, CDR2 SFDVKD. CDR3 DNA sequence: TGTGCCACCAGTGATTTAGGACAGACTGGAGGCTACACCTTC. Protein: CATSDLGQTGGYTF.

The chain is built from TRBV28 and TRBJ2-2; 8 bases agree with TRBD1. Germline V gene data show CDR1 as MDHEN and CDR2 as SYDVKM. The ends lost 6 bases at V and 6 bases at J; junction bases unmatched: 9. The CDR3 contains 15 residues. As DNA, the CDR3 is TGTGCCAGCAGCCGACACAGGGGGTTGGCCGGGGAGCTGTTTTTT. Translating it yields CASSRHRGLAGELFF.

The V and J genes are TRBV24-1 and TRBJ1-5; 9 positions match TRBD1. The CDR3 runs to 14 residues. J gave up 7 bases and V 6 bases, and 6 bases lay outside the gene matches. The germline CDR1 and CDR2 sequences are KGHDR and SFDVKD. The CDR3 bases are TGTGCCACCAGTCCTGGACAGGGGAGCCAGCCCCAGCATTTT. This codes for CATSPGQGSQPQHF.

The chain is built from TRBV19 and TRBJ1-4; D ambiguous. The CDR3 length is 13 residues. CDR1 and CDR2 (germline): LNHDA, SQIVND (reference sequence). The germline V and J ends were trimmed by 8 bases and 5 bases, with 12 bases remaining between them. The CDR3 bases are TGTGCCAGTTACGGAGGATCGAATGAAAAACTGTTTTTT. This encodes CASYGGSNEKLFF.

This sequence joins TRBV29-1 and TRBJ2-3, with D possibly being TRBD1 (5 bases). The V end lost 5 bases, the J end lost 2 bases, and 11 bases lay between the germline ends. The CDR3 loop spans 13 amino acids. The germline CDR1 and CDR2 sequences are SQVTM and ANQGSEA. The CDR3 protein is CSVRGRATDTQYF. Written as DNA, the CDR3 is TGCAGCGTTAGGGGCAGGGCCACAGATACGCAGTATTTT.

The V call is TRBV2, the J call TRBJ1-5, with D possibly being TRBD1 (5 bases). Germline V lookup: CDR1 SNHLY, CDR2 FYNNEI. The CDR3 is made up of 13 amino acids. The V end was cut by 5 bases, the J end by 4 bases, with 9 bases between. DNA of the CDR3: TGTGCCAGCAGTCAACAGGAGAATCAGCCCCAGCATTTT. Amino acids: CASSQQENQPQHF.

DNA for the CDR3: TGTGCCAGCAGCCCAACTAATATTAACTATGGCTACACCTTC. This translates into CASSPTNINYGYTF. The gene calls are TRBV7-2 and TRBJ1-2; D gene uncertain. Trimming removed 5 bases at V and 1 base at J, with 11 bases between. Looked up from germline, CDR1 is SGHTA and CDR2 is FQGNSA. The CDR3 runs 14 residues. Combining the CDR3 with reference TRBV7-2 and TRBJ1-2 gives the whole variable domain GAGVSQSPSNKVTEKGKDVELRCDPISGHTALYWYRQSLGQGLEFLIYFQGNSAPDKSGLPSDRFSAERTGGSVSTLTIQRTQQEDSAVYLCASSPTNINYGYTFGSGTRLTVV.